This T cell receptor (beta chain) derives from a study of blood T cell repertoires in COVID-19. About the study: The origin of the acute and convalescent COVID-19 samples was the United States, Italy and Spain. The cDNA or gDNA used as material had been derived from T cells, B-cell-depleted T cells, or PBMCs.

As handled by the study authors: Researchers report that nucleated cell counts were estimated from reference gene primer amplification. Clones were read by immunoSEQ multiplex PCR, and TCRdb kept only the in-frame ones, dropping some. V, J and clone size were drawn from that table, and D and trimming were deduced from the DNA. This table holds about 230,000 clones, 88% found once. Within the 2 weeks before study entry, each person in the exposed group met a COVID-19 case. This CDR3 is built from 17 residues. Germline values: CDR1 SGHDT, CDR2 YYEEEE. J lost 6 bases, V lost 0 bases, and 10 bases had no gene match.

The source of this sequence is a woman in her twenties or thirties who had been exposed to COVID-19. The J gene is TRBJ2-7, the V gene TRBV5-6; 12 bases line up with TRBD2. Sequencing input: PBMCs or T cells enriched from blood (not recorded which). The CDR3 DNA sequence: TGTGCCAGCAGCTTGGCAGCTACTTCACTAGCGGGAGGCGAGCAGTACTTC. As protein: CASSLAATSLAGGEQYF.